The sequence of this TCR beta chain was determined in a study of Ad26.COV2.S vaccination and SARS-CoV-2 variants. Study findings and constraints: Possible underestimation of total T cell responses by the TCR breadth and depth analyses was noted. The authors reported substantial breadth in spike-specific CD8+ and CD4+ T cell responses after vaccination. Vaccinees showed greater spike-specific TCR breadth than placebo recipients.

The CDR3 is 16 residues long. Germline-derived CDR1 and CDR2 are ENHRY and SYGVKD. The ends were cut back, 4 bases at V and 7 bases at J, with 17 bases in the middle. TCRdb keeps only in-frame clones here, not all; method: immunoSEQ multiplex PCR. The repertoire holds hundreds of thousands of clones, with around 90% as singletons. Remarks on this clone: Its antigen is still unknown.

The receptor was isolated from a human donor who had recovered from COVID-19. The sample was peripheral blood, taken after recovery from COVID-19. J is TRBJ1-6 and V is TRBV10-3; tentatively, D is TRBD1 (5 bases). Here the CDR3 reads CAISGRDEVANSPLHF. Written as DNA, the CDR3 is TGTGCCATCAGTGGACGGGACGAAGTGGCGAATTCACCCCTCCACTTT.